What follows is one TCR beta chain and its context. Its matching antigen is unknown. The data derive from a study of cytotoxic CD8 clonotypes in ibrutinib-treated CLL. Study-level background: Partial responses totalled about 24 and complete responses 2; after median roughly 71 months, approximately 15 remained remitted and roughly twelve progressed.

The ends lost 5 bases at V and 14 bases at J; junction bases unmatched: 22. The germline gives CDR1 LNHDA, CDR2 SQIVND (reference sequence). The CDR3 is made up of 17 amino acids. Regarding the study as a whole: Collection times varied between progressing and sustained-remission patients. Having risen at ibrutinib response, clonality had fallen back toward baseline by progression.

Produced via immunoSEQ multiplex PCR; TCRdb's table is partial and in-frame only. This table has 100,000 to 150,000 clones, 70% to 90% appearing once. The material was PBMCs, obtained after 24 months of ibrutinib treatment. The receptor was isolated from a human donor with chronic lymphocytic leukemia. The V call is TRBV19, the J call TRBJ2-1; 9 positions agree with TRBD2. The CDR3 DNA sequence: TGTGCCAGTAGTCCGCGACTAGCGGACCGACCCGCAGTGAGAAAGTTCTTC. It codes for CASSPRLADRPAVRKFF. Full variable domain (remainder filled in from reference TRBV19 and TRBJ2-1): DGGITQSPKYLFRKEGQNVTLSCEQNLNHDAMYWYRQDPGQGLRLIYYSQIVNDFQKGDIAEGYSVSREKKESFPLTVTSAQKNPTAFYLCASSPRLADRPAVRKFFGPGTRLTVL.